The sequence of this T cell receptor beta chain was determined in a study of HIV-infected patients and healthy controls. This clonotype was seen ten or more times. All unsorted peripheral T cells were captured because whole blood was used without fractionation. About 450 ng RNA was reverse transcribed with alpha and beta constant-region primers. Using multiplexing indices, alpha and beta chain libraries were generated apart by chain-specific third strand synthesis. Each CDR3 protein gets one entry after TCRdb re-called the 5' RACE reads with MiXCR. The data contain roughly 16,000 distinct CDR3 sequences, about 5% of them singletons. This CDR3 region has 14 residues. The V end lost 1 base, the J end lost 1 base, and 6 bases lay between the germline ends. The germline V gene encodes CDR1 SGHRS and CDR2 YFSETQ.

Sequencing used blood. The chain has TRBV5-1 and TRBJ2-1; D is undetermined. This sequence originates from an adult in good health. The CDR3 DNA follows: TGCGCCAGCAGCTTGCCCTTATCCTACAATGAGCAGTTCTTC. Translated, it gives CASSLPLSYNEQFF. The complete variable domain, with remaining parts taken from reference TRBV5-1 and TRBJ2-1, reads KAGVTQTPRYLIKTRGQQVTLSCSPISGHRSVSWYQQTPGQGLQFLFEYFSETQRNKGNFPGRFSGRQFSNSRSEMNVSTLELGDSALYLCASSLPLSYNEQFFGPGTRLTVL.